The rows below give T cell receptor beta chains drawn from one sample of a study of blood T cell repertoires in COVID-19. The repertoire was sequenced with immunoSEQ multiplex PCR; TCRdb's copy has only in-frame clones and lacks some. The sample lists 200,000 to 250,000 clones; 85% to 90% were seen once. The sequencing sample was made of peripheral blood. These receptors came from a man aged 18 to 35 with active or convalescent COVID-19. Both conserved end residues are part of each CDR3. Fields, in order: CDR3 DNA, CDR3 protein, V gene, clone size, J gene, D gene. A D gene is named only where the DNA matches it firmly. Expanded clones are given a class, and other clones once, few, many or no size at all.

TGTGCCAGTATCCCGGGACAGGGGGGCCTGAACACTGAAGCTTTCTTT,CASIPGQGGLNTEAFF,TRBV19,NA,TRBJ1-1,TRBD1
TGTGCCAGCAGCTCACCCCGAATGACAGGGAGAGGCAATCAGCCCCAGCATTTT,CASSSPRMTGRGNQPQHF,TRBV6-2/TRBV6-3,NA,TRBJ1-5,TRBD1
TGTGCCAGCAGGGTGGGTGGCGGAGATACGCAGTATTTT,CASRVGGGDTQYF,TRBV6-5,NA,TRBJ2-3,NA
TGTGCCAGCAGCTCTCTAGCGGGAGTTACAGATACGCAGTATTTT,CASSSLAGVTDTQYF,TRBV7-2,NA,TRBJ2-3,TRBD2
TGTGCCAGTAGTATCTCACACCGGGGAAATTCACCCCTCCACTTT,CASSISHRGNSPLHF,TRBV19,NA,TRBJ1-6,NA
TGTGCCAGCAGCTTGGGATCAGGGGGTTCGAACGCTTTCTTT,CASSLGSGGSNAFF,TRBV5-6,NA,TRBJ1-1,TRBD1
TGCGCCAGCAGCCCCAGAGGATCCTACGAGCAGTACTTC,CASSPRGSYEQYF,TRBV4-3,NA,TRBJ2-7,NA
TGCGCCAGCCGGAGGACTAGCGGAACTTACAATGAGCAGTTCTTC,CASRRTSGTYNEQFF,TRBV5-1,NA,TRBJ2-1,TRBD2
TGTGCCAGCAGCTTACCGGGACACAAAGGGAATGAGCAGTTCTTC,CASSLPGHKGNEQFF,TRBV7-8,NA,TRBJ2-1,NA
TGTGCCAGCAGCTTTAGGACAGGGGACCAAGAGACCCAGTACTTC,CASSFRTGDQETQYF,TRBV7-8,NA,TRBJ2-5,TRBD1
TGTGCCAGCAGCTCTCTAGCGGGAGGGGTCAATGAGCAGTTCTTC,CASSSLAGGVNEQFF,TRBV11-2,NA,TRBJ2-1,TRBD2
TGTGCCAGCAGGGAATATGGGACTAGCATCAATGAGCAGTTCTTC,CASREYGTSINEQFF,TRBV6-4,NA,TRBJ2-1,TRBD2
TGTGCCAGCAGTTCCCCGACAGGCAACTCTGGAAACACCATATATTTT,CASSSPTGNSGNTIYF,TRBV28,few,TRBJ1-3,NA
TGTGCCAGCAGCCGAGCTCTGGGTCCTAGCTCTGGAAACACCATATATTTT,CASSRALGPSSGNTIYF,TRBV5-4,once,TRBJ1-3,NA
TGTGCCAGCAGCCGCCCTAACCAGCCCCAGCATTTT,CASSRPNQPQHF,TRBV3-1/TRBV3-2,many,TRBJ1-5,NA
TGCGCCAGCAGCTCGGCGGGAGGGACAGATACGCAGTATTTT,CASSSAGGTDTQYF,TRBV5-1,NA,TRBJ2-3,TRBD2
TGTGCCAGCAGACCTACGACTAGCGGGATTTTCGAGACCCAGTACTTC,CASRPTTSGIFETQYF,TRBV13,NA,TRBJ2-5,TRBD2
TGTGCCAGCAGTTTGCCCCAGGGCACCGGCAATCAGCCCCAGCATTTT,CASSLPQGTGNQPQHF,TRBV28,NA,TRBJ1-5,NA
TGTGCCAGTAGGGGAGGAACGGGACAGGGGTCCACAGATACGCAGTATTTT,CASRGGTGQGSTDTQYF,TRBV19,NA,TRBJ2-3,TRBD1
TGTGCCAGCAGCGCAGGACAGGGATCGGTTACAACTAATGAAAAACTGTTTTTT,CASSAGQGSVTTNEKLFF,TRBV7-9,NA,TRBJ1-4,TRBD1
TGCGCCAGCGGAGATAGCGGGAGCTCCTACGAGCAGTACTTC,CASGDSGSSYEQYF,TRBV5-1,NA,TRBJ2-7,TRBD2
TGCGCCAGCAGCTTGGCCCTGGGACAGGGGGTTGGATATGGCTACACCTTC,CASSLALGQGVGYGYTF,TRBV5-1,NA,TRBJ1-2,TRBD1
TGTGCCAGCAGCCAAGGAGGCAAAGAGACCCAGTACTTC,CASSQGGKETQYF,TRBV3-1/TRBV3-2,NA,TRBJ2-5,NA
TGTGCCTGGAGTAATACAGGGGGTAGCACAGATACGCAGTATTTT,CAWSNTGGSTDTQYF,TRBV30,few,TRBJ2-3,TRBD1
TGTGCCAGCAGCCTAGATCAGGGGGCGCCGGATGAAGCTTTCTTT,CASSLDQGAPDEAFF,TRBV7-6,NA,TRBJ1-1,TRBD1
TGTGCCAGTAGCAAAAACGGACCGGGACTAGCGCCCGAGCAGTACTTC,CASSKNGPGLAPEQYF,TRBV19,NA,TRBJ2-7,TRBD2
TGTGCCAGCAGTTTGCCGGGCTACGAGCAGTACTTC,CASSLPGYEQYF,TRBV27,NA,TRBJ2-7,NA